The 5 T cell receptor beta chains below come from one sample, sequenced in a study of blood T cell repertoires in COVID-19. Clones were read by immunoSEQ multiplex PCR, and TCRdb kept only the in-frame ones, dropping some. The table has some 320,000 clones, roughly 90% seen once; the top ten hold 3% to 5%. Sequenced material: PBMCs or T cells enriched from blood (not recorded which). These receptors all stem from a woman aged 25 to 45 who had been exposed to COVID-19.

This clone was observed once. The CDR3 sequence: CASSEGPTGQVSYEQYF. CDR3 bases: TGCGCCAGCAGCGAGGGACCCACGGGACAGGTCTCCTACGAGCAGTACTTC. V usage is TRBV5-1 and J usage is TRBJ2-7; 8 nucleotides agree with TRBD1. CDR1 and CDR2 (germline): SGHRS, YFSETQ. This CDR3 is 17 amino acids long. V was clipped by 4 bases and J by 0 bases; unmatched bases: 12.

The chain employs TRBV27 and TRBJ1-2, with D possibly matching TRBD1 (5 bases). The germline V gene encodes CDR1 MNHEY and CDR2 SMNVEV (reference sequence). V lost 0 bases to trimming and J lost 8 bases, with 13 bases between them. The CDR3 is 14 amino acids. The CDR3 here is CASSLSGQGGGYTF. DNA of the CDR3: TGTGCCAGCAGTTTATCAGGGCAGGGCGGAGGCTACACCTTC.

This clone was counted many times. The chain recombines TRBV2 with TRBJ1-5; 7 bases are a match to TRBD1. Germline values: CDR1 SNHLY, CDR2 FYNNEI. The J segment lost 7 bases and the V segment lost 4 bases, leaving 7 bases of the junction unmatched. This CDR3 comprises 14 residues. CDR3 nucleotides: TGTGCCAGCAGTGGACAGGGAAGGGGACAGCCCCAGCATTTT. Protein: CASSGQGRGQPQHF.

The chain couples TRBV15 to TRBJ1-6; D unresolved. V was clipped by 6 bases and J by 8 bases, with 11 bases between them. The V gene's germline CDR1 is LNHNV and CDR2 YYDKDF (reference sequence). This CDR3 comprises 13 residues. DNA of the CDR3: TGTGCCACCAGGGCGCCCGGGGATTCACCCCTCCACTTT. Its translation is CATRAPGDSPLHF.

This clone occurred once. This sequence joins TRBV7-2 and TRBJ2-2; 7 positions match TRBD2. The junction had 11 bases not matched to a gene; V was cut back by 2 bases and J by 5 bases. CDR3 length: 17 residues. Per germline, CDR1 SGHTA and CDR2 FQGNSA. The CDR3 protein is CASSLQLAVAFTGELFF. In nucleotides, the CDR3 is TGTGCCAGCAGCTTACAGCTAGCGGTGGCTTTTACCGGGGAGCTGTTTTTT.